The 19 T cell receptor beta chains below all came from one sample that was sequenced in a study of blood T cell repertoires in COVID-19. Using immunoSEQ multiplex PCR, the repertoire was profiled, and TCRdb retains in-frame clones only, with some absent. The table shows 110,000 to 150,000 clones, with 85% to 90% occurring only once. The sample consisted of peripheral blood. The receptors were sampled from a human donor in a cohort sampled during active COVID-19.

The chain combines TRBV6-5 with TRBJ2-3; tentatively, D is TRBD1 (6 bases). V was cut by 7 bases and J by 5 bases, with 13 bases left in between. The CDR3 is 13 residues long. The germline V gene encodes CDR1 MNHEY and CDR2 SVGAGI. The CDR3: CASNTKGGDTQYF. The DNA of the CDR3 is TGTGCCAGCAACACCAAAGGGGGAGATACGCAGTATTTT.

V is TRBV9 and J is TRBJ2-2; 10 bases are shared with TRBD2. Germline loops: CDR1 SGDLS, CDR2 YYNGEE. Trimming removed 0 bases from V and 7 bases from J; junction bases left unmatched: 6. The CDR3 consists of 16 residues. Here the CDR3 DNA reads TGTGCCAGCAGCGTAGAGGCTAGCGGGGGTAGCGGGGAGCTGTTTTTT. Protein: CASSVEASGGSGELFF. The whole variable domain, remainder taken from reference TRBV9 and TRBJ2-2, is DSGVTQTPKHLITATGQRVTLRCSPRSGDLSVYWYQQSLDQGLQFLIQYYNGEERAKGNILERFSAQQFPDLHSELNLSSLELGDSALYFCASSVEASGGSGELFFGEGSRLTVL.

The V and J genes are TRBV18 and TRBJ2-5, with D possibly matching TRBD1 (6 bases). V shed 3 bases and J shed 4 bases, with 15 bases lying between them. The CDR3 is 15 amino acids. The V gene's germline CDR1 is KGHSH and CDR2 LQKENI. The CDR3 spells CASSPGQPRGETQYF. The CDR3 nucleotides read TGTGCCAGCTCACCGGGACAACCCCGTGGAGAGACCCAGTACTTC.

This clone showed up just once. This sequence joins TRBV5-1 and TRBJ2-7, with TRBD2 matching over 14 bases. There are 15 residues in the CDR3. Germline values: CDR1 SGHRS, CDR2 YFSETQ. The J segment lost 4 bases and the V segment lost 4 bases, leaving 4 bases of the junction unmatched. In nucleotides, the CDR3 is TGCGCCAGCAGCCCGACTAGCGGGAGGGCTTACGAGCAGTACTTC. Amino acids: CASSPTSGRAYEQYF.

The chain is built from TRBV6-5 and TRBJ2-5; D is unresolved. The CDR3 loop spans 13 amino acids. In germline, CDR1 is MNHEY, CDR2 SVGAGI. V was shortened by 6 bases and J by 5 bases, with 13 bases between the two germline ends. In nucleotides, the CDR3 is TGTGCCAGCAGCCCAAACTTCGGGGAGACCCAGTACTTC. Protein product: CASSPNFGETQYF.

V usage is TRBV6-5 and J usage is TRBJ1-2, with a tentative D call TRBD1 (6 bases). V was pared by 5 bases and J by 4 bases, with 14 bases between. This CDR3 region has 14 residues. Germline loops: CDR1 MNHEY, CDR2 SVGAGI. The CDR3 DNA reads TGTGCCAGCAGTCCTCTAACAGGGCCCTATGGCTACACCTTC. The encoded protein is CASSPLTGPYGYTF.

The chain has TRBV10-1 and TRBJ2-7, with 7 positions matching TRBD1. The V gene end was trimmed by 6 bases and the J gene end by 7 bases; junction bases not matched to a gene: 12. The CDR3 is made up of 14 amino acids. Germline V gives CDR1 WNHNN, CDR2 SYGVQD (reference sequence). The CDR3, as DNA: TGCGCCAGCAGGGAGACAGGGTGGGGGCAAGAGCAGTACTTC. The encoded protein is CASRETGWGQEQYF.

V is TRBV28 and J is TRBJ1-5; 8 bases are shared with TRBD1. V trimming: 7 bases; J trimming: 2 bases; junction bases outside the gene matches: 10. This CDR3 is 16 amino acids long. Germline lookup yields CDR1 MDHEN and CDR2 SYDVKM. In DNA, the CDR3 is TGTGCCAGCATTGCGGACAGGGTCTTGGGCAATCAGCCCCAGCATTTT. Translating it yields CASIADRVLGNQPQHF.

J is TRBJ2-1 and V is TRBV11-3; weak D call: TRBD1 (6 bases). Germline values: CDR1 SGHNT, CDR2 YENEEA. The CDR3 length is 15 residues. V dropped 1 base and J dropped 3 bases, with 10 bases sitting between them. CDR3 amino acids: CASSLGGHDYNEQFF. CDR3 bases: TGTGCCAGCAGCTTAGGGGGACACGACTACAATGAGCAGTTCTTC.

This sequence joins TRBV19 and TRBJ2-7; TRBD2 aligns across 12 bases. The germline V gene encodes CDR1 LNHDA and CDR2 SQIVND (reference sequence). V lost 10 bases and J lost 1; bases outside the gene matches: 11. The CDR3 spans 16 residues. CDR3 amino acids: CAIATGLAGKSYEQYF. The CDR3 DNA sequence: TGTGCCATAGCAACGGGACTAGCGGGTAAGTCCTACGAGCAGTACTTC.

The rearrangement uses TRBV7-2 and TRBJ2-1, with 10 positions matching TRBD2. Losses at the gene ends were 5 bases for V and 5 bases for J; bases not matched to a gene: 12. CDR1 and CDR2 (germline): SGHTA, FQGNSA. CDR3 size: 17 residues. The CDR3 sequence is CASSTDSGGIQDNEQFF. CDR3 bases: TGTGCCAGCAGCACGGATAGCGGGGGGATCCAGGACAATGAGCAGTTCTTC.

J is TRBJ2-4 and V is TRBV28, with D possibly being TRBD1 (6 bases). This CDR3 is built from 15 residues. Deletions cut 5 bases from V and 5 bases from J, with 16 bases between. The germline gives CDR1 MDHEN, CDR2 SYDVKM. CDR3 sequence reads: CASSQQGWNENIQYF. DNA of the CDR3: TGTGCCAGCAGTCAACAGGGTTGGAATGAAAACATTCAGTACTTC.

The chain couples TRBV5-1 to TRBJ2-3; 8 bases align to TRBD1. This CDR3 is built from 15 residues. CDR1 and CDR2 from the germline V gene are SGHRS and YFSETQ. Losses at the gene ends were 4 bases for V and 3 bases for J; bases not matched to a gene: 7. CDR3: CASSVQGAGTDTQYF. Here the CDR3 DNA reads TGCGCCAGCAGCGTGCAGGGGGCAGGAACAGATACGCAGTATTTT.

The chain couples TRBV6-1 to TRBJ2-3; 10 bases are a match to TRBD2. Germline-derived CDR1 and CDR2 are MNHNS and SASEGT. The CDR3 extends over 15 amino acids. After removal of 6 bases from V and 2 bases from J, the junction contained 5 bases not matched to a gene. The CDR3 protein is CASRERGGNTDTQYF. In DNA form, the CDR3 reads TGTGCCAGCAGGGAGCGGGGGGGAAACACAGATACGCAGTATTTT.

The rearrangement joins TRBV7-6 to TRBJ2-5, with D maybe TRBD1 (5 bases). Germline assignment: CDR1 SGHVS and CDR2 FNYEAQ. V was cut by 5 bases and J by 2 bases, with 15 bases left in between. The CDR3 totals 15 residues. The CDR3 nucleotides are TGTGCCAGCAGCCCCGTAGGGGAACTTCAAGAGACCCAGTACTTC. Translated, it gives CASSPVGELQETQYF. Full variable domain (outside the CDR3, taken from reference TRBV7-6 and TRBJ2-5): GAGVSQSPRYKVTKRGQDVALRCDPISGHVSLYWYRQALGQGPEFLTYFNYEAQQDKSGLPNDRFSAERPEGSISTLTIQRTEQRDSAMYRCASSPVGELQETQYFGPGTRLLVL.

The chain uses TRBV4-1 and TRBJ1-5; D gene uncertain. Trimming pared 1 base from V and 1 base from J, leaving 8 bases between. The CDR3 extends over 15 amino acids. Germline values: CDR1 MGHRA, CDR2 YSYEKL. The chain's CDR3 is CASSQAYLSNQPQHF. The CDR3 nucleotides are TGCGCCAGCAGCCAAGCCTATCTGAGCAATCAGCCCCAGCATTTT.

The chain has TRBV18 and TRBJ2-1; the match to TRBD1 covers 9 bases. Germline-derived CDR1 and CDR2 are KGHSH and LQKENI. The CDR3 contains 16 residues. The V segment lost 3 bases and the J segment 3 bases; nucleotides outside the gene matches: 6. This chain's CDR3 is CASSPGQGTIYNEQFF. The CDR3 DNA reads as TGTGCCAGCTCACCTGGACAGGGGACGATCTACAATGAGCAGTTCTTC.

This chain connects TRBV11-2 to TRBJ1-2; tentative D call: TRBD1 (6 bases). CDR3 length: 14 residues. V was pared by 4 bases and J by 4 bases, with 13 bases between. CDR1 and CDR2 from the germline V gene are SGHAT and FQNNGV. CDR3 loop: CASSSPPGAYGYTF. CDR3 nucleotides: TGTGCCAGCAGCTCCCCGCCAGGGGCCTATGGCTACACCTTC.

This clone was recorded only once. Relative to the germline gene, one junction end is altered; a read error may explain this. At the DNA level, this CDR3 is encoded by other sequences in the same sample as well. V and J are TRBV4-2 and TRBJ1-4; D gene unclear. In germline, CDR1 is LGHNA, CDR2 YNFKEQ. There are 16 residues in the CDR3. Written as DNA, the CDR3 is TGTGCTAGCAGCCAAGGAGGGAGGGTTGGTAATGAAAAACTGTTTTTT. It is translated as CASSQGGRVGNEKLFF.